This TCR beta chain was found in a study of beta chain features in type 1 diabetes. Germline V CDR1 and CDR2: SGHNT, YYREEE (reference sequence). Trimming took 0 bases from V and 2 from J; bases not matched to a gene: 3. This CDR3 has 18 amino acids. Only one heparinised blood draw was taken per donor, and its volume averaged about 116 mL. This clone was found many times. Antigen specificity is unknown. Study conclusions and caveats: Patients showed naive, central memory and Treg TCRB repertoires that appeared more similar than those of healthy donors. Junctions at VDJ sites from type 1 diabetes patients had fewer insertions and more deletions.

The authors reverse transcribed all of the isolated RNA, so sequencing captured expressed TCRB transcripts. An average around 3.5 million reads came from naive, central memory and regulatory T cell samples. Sequencing was performed with immunoSEQ multiplex PCR; in TCRdb, only in-frame clones are kept and a portion is missing. The sample consists of fewer than 150,000 clones, 6.5% to 8.5% of them appearing once. The sequence was collected from a woman aged 30 to 39 in good health. The sample comprised central memory CD4+ T cells from blood. This chain links TRBV5-4 with TRBJ2-2, with 14 bases identical to TRBD2. The CDR3 DNA is TGTGCCAGCAGCTTGGCCGGGACTAGCGGGAGTAACACCGGGGAGCTGTTTTTT. It is translated as CASSLAGTSGSNTGELFF.